The present T cell receptor (beta chain) was sequenced within a study of cytomegalovirus exposure and HLA in healthy donors. This CDR3 is built from 15 residues. After removal of 4 bases from V and 2 bases from J, the junction contained 3 bases not matched to a gene. Germline loops: CDR1 SGDLS, CDR2 YYNGEE. The primer mix had 60 Vbeta and 13 Jbeta primers. Sequencing was performed with immunoSEQ multiplex PCR; in TCRdb, only in-frame clones are kept and a portion is missing. The repertoire includes 160,000 or so clones, around 80% of them detected once, and roughly 1.5% sits in the top ten. Findings and limits, study-wide: Most TCR sequences showed up rarely, but some public TCRs showed up in many donors. About 87% or about 30% of the time was how often most TCR beta V segments were productive, according to an earlier analysis.

About this clone itself: Its antigen is still unknown.

The receptor was isolated from a man aged 40-55 years in good health and CMV-seronegative. The sequenced material came from PBMCs. The V gene is TRBV9, the J gene TRBJ2-5; TRBD2 matches at 12 bases. CDR3 in DNA: TGTGCCAGCAGCCTGGGGACTAGCGGGCAAGAGACCCAGTACTTC. Translated: CASSLGTSGQETQYF.